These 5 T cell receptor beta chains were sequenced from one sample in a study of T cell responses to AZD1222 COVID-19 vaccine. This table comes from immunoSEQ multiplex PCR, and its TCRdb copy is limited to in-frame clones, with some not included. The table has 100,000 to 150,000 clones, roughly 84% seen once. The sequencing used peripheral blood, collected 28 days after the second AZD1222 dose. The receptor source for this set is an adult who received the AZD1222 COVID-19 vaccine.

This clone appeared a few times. The CDR3 nucleotides are TGTGCCAGCAGTGTCGACAGCTCCTACGAGCAGTACTTC. Translating gives CASSVDSSYEQYF. This chain joins TRBV6-2 or TRBV6-3 and TRBJ2-7; D is perhaps TRBD1 (5 bases). Trimming took off 5 bases at V and 0 bases at J, with 8 bases between the two ends. Looked up from germline, CDR1 is MNHEY and CDR2 is SVGEGT. CDR3 length: 13 amino acids.

The CDR3 loop is CASSSHDGFGYTF. CDR3 bases: TGTGCCAGCAGTTCCCACGATGGATTCGGCTACACCTTC. The chain recombines TRBV6-5 with TRBJ1-2; D not resolved. In germline, CDR1 is MNHEY, CDR2 SVGAGI. V lost 4 bases and J 8 bases, leaving 14 bases between the germline ends. The length of the CDR3 is 13 residues.

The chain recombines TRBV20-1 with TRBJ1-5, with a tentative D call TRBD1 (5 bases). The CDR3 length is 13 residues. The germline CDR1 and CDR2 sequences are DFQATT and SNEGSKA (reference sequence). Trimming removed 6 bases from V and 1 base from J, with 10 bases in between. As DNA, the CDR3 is TGCAGTGCAAGTCAGGGAAGCAATCAGCCCCAGCATTTT. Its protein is CSASQGSNQPQHF.

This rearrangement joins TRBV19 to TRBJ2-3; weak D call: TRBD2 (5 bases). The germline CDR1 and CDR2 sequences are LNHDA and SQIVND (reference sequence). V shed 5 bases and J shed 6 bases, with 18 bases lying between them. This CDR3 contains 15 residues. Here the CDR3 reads CASSAEVAPGDTQYF. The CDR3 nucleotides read TGTGCCAGTAGTGCCGAAGTAGCGCCTGGGGATACGCAGTATTTT.

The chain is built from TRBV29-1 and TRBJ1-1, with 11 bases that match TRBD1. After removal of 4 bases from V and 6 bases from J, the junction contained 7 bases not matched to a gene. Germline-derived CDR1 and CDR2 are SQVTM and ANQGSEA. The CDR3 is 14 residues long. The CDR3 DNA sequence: TGCAGCGTTGGAGGGACAGGGGGGGTGCCTGAAGCTTTCTTT. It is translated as CSVGGTGGVPEAFF.